This T cell receptor beta chain was captured in a study of blood T cell repertoires in COVID-19. CDR1 is MGHRA and CDR2 is YSYEKL in the germline V gene. J was trimmed by 2 bases and V by 1 base; bases with no gene match: 3. CDR3 size: 15 residues. Clones were sequenced by immunoSEQ multiplex PCR, and TCRdb holds only the in-frame ones, with some missing. The table shows more than 350,000 clones, with more than 70% occurring only once. V is TRBV4-1 and J is TRBJ2-7, with TRBD1 identical over 9 bases. The sequence derives from a woman aged 18-30 years who had been exposed to COVID-19. Sequenced material: PBMCs or T cells enriched from blood (not recorded which). CDR3 sequence: CASSQVGQGPYEQYF. The CDR3 nucleotides are TGCGCCAGCAGCCAAGTGGGACAGGGTCCCTACGAGCAGTACTTC.